This TCR beta chain was obtained from a study of T cell repertoires in cytomegalovirus infection. Trimming at V came to 4 bases and at J to 7 bases, leaving 3 bases not matched to a gene. CDR3 size: 13 residues. Germline assignment: CDR1 DFQATT and CDR2 SNEGSKA (reference sequence). TCRdb re-called the reads through MiXCR, storing one row per CDR3 protein. The data hold roughly 310,000 distinct CDR3 sequences, with 15% to 20% observed a single time. This TCR derives from a human donor in good health (CMV status not recorded). Some clones in this sample may be carry-over from other donors' samples. The sample consisted of PBMCs. The chain employs TRBV20-1 and TRBJ2-4, with 11 bases matching TRBD2. The CDR3 spells CSANPSGGNIQYF. The CDR3 DNA reads TGCAGTGCTAACCCTAGCGGGGGGAACATTCAGTACTTC.